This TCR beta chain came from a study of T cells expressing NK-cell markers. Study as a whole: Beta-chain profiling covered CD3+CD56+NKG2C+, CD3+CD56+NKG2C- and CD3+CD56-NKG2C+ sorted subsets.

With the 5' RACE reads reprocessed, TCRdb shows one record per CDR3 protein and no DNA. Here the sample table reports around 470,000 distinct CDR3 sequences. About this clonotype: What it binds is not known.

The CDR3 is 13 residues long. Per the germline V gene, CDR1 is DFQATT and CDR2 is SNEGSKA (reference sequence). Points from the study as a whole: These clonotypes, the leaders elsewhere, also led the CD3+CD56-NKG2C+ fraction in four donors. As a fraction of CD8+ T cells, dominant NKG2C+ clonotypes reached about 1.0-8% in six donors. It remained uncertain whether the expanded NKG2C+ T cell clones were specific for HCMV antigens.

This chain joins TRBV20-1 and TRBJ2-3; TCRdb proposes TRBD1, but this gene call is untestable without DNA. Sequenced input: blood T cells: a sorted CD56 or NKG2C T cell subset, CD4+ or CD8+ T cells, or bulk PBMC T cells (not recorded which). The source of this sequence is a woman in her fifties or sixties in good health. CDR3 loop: CSAPQGTTDTQYF.